The 20 T cell receptor beta chains given below trace back to one sample, sequenced in a study of blood T cell repertoires in COVID-19 (dated by TCRdb to 2020 to 2021). The method was the immunoSEQ multiplex PCR assay. The immuneACCESS repertoire file appears here via TCRdb, limited to in-frame rearrangements. These files lack a portion of the clones; in checked studies, under half of the deficit traces to unresolved V genes, and the cause of the others is not known. Across this sample there are 190,000 or so clones, with about 80% seen only once. Approximately 7.6% of the sample belongs to the ten largest clones. The sample taken for sequencing was PBMCs or T cells enriched from blood (not recorded which). These receptors were obtained from a man in his forties or fifties who had recovered from COVID-19.

Turning to this clone: In the same sample, other DNA sequences code for this CDR3. This rearrangement joins TRBV19 to TRBJ1-1; TRBD1 might be the D (5 bases). The CDR3 covers 13 residues. From germline, CDR1 is LNHDA and CDR2 SQIVND (reference sequence). Trimming shortened V by 6 bases and J by 2 bases, and 10 bases separated the two germline ends. CDR3 sequence reads: CASSRDRNTEAFF. CDR3 DNA sequence: TGTGCCAGTAGCCGAGACAGAAACACTGAAGCTTTCTTT.

The rearrangement uses TRBV9 and TRBJ2-5, with D possibly TRBD2 on 7 matching bases. Germline CDR1 is SGDLS and CDR2 is YYNGEE. The CDR3 spans 17 residues. Trimming pared 3 bases from V and 4 bases from J, leaving 22 bases between. The CDR3 DNA is TGTGCCAGCAGCGACCTCGAAGCCAGGGGAGGGCGAGAGACCCAGTACTTC. Translating it yields CASSDLEARGGRETQYF.

This sequence joins TRBV7-2 and TRBJ2-3, with 13 bases fitting TRBD2. This CDR3 has 16 residues. V shed 4 bases and J 2 bases; nucleotides not matched to a gene: 3. CDR1 and CDR2 (germline): SGHTA, FQGNSA. CDR3 coding DNA: TGTGCCAGCAGCTGGGGACTAGCGGGGATCACAGATACGCAGTATTTT. As protein: CASSWGLAGITDTQYF.

V gene TRBV6-4 combines with J gene TRBJ2-7; tentative D call: TRBD1 (6 bases). This CDR3 region has 17 residues. From germline, CDR1 is MRHNA and CDR2 SNTAGT. V lost 6 bases and J lost 2, with 23 bases in between. In DNA, the CDR3 is TGTGCCAGCAGATCCGGGACACCCCCTATTATAACCTACGAGCAGTACTTC. Its protein is CASRSGTPPIITYEQYF.

The CDR3 DNA sequence: TGTGCCAGCAGTTTATTACAGGAGAACACTGAAGCTTTCTTT. It yields the protein CASSLLQENTEAFF. The V call is TRBV27, the J call TRBJ1-1, with D possibly matching TRBD1 (5 bases). The CDR3 is made up of 14 amino acids. V was cut by 1 base and J by 1 base, with 7 bases left in between. Germline values: CDR1 MNHEY, CDR2 SMNVEV (reference sequence).

This clone occurred once. V usage is TRBV28 and J usage is TRBJ2-7; 7 positions agree with TRBD1. This CDR3 is 16 amino acids long. Germline assignment: CDR1 MDHEN and CDR2 SYDVKM. The ends lost 5 bases at V and 2 bases at J; junction bases unmatched: 12. The chain's CDR3 is CASSAPYRGEAYEQYF. CDR3 nucleotide sequence: TGTGCCAGCAGTGCCCCTTACAGGGGAGAGGCCTACGAGCAGTACTTC.

V is TRBV29-1 and J is TRBJ2-5; 8 bases are a match to TRBD2. The length of the CDR3 is 13 residues. Trimming cost V 6 bases and J 4 bases; bases outside gene matches: 7. The germline CDR1 and CDR2 sequences are SQVTM and ANQGSEA. This CDR3 reads CSVERGRGETQYF. Written as DNA, the CDR3 is TGCAGCGTCGAGCGGGGGCGGGGAGAGACCCAGTACTTC. Combining the CDR3 with reference TRBV29-1 and TRBJ2-5 gives the whole variable domain SAVISQKPSRDICQRGTSLTIQCQVDSQVTMMFWYRQQPGQSLTLIATANQGSEATYESGFVIDKFPISRPNLTFSTLTVSNMSPEDSSIYLCSVERGRGETQYFGPGTRLLVL.

The CDR3 DNA sequence: TGTGCCAGTAGAAGACAGGGGACGGGCTATGGCTACACCTTC. Its translation is CASRRQGTGYGYTF. V is TRBV19 and J is TRBJ1-2, with 8 bases lining up with TRBD1. Trimming took 6 bases from V and 4 from J; bases not matched to a gene: 7. Germline values: CDR1 LNHDA, CDR2 SQIVND (reference sequence). The CDR3 has 14 amino acids.

The gene calls are TRBV5-1 and TRBJ1-4, with 8 bases aligning to TRBD1. The J segment lost 0 bases and the V segment lost 5 bases, leaving 6 bases of the junction unmatched. The CDR3 runs to 16 residues. Germline assignment: CDR1 SGHRS and CDR2 YFSETQ. CDR3 protein: CASRKDRGATNEKLFF. The CDR3 coding sequence is TGCGCCAGCAGAAAAGACAGGGGTGCAACTAATGAAAAACTGTTTTTT. The whole variable domain, remainder taken from reference TRBV5-1 and TRBJ1-4, is KAGVTQTPRYLIKTRGQQVTLSCSPISGHRSVSWYQQTPGQGLQFLFEYFSETQRNKGNFPGRFSGRQFSNSRSEMNVSTLELGDSALYLCASRKDRGATNEKLFFGSGTQLSVL.

This clone was seen only a few times. The chain uses TRBV27 and TRBJ2-1; D might be TRBD1 (5 bases). Trimming took off 7 bases at V and 9 bases at J, with 19 bases between the two ends. This CDR3 is built from 14 residues. Germline CDR1 and CDR2: MNHEY and SMNVEV (reference sequence). CDR3 nucleotide sequence: TGTGCCAGCAAGGTGACAAGCAGGACACTTGAGCAGTTCTTC. This sequence encodes CASKVTSRTLEQFF.

The J gene is TRBJ2-2, the V gene TRBV14; D gene unclear. Trimming removed 0 bases from V and 0 bases from J, with 11 bases in between. Germline assignment: CDR1 SGHDN and CDR2 FVKESK. This CDR3 spans 17 amino acids. CDR3 sequence reads: CASSQDRPVPNTGELFF. The CDR3 coding sequence is TGTGCCAGCAGCCAAGATCGTCCGGTACCGAACACCGGGGAGCTGTTTTTT. Combining the CDR3 with reference TRBV14 and TRBJ2-2 gives the whole variable domain EAGVTQFPSHSVIEKGQTVTLRCDPISGHDNLYWYRRVMGKEIKFLLHFVKESKQDESGMPNNRFLAERTGGTYSTLKVQPAELEDSGVYFCASSQDRPVPNTGELFFGEGSRLTVL.

The CDR3 sequence: CASSQDNWDRGPYEQYF. In nucleotides, the CDR3 is TGTGCCAGCAGCCAAGATAATTGGGACAGGGGCCCCTACGAGCAGTACTTC. V and J are TRBV3-1 (or the pseudogene TRBV3-2) and TRBJ2-7; 10 bases map to TRBD1. The germline gives CDR1 LGHDT, CDR2 YNNKEL (reference sequence). The CDR3 length is 17 residues. The ends lost 0 bases at V and 2 bases at J; junction bases unmatched: 7.

The DNA for the CDR3 is TGTGCCAGCAGCCAAGATTTGGGACAGGGGGCGAGAGCGGGGGCCAACGTCCTGACTTTC. Translated: CASSQDLGQGARAGANVLTF. The chain couples TRBV4-2 to TRBJ2-6, with 12 positions matching TRBD1. The CDR3 contains 20 residues. With 0 bases clipped from V and 4 bases from J, the junction kept 10 bases outside the gene matches. The germline V gene has CDR1 LGHNA and CDR2 YNFKEQ.

The rearrangement links TRBV5-5 to TRBJ1-1, with D tentatively TRBD1 (5 bases). The CDR3 loop spans 12 amino acids. The V gene's germline CDR1 is SGHKS and CDR2 YYEKEE (reference sequence). Between the trimmed V and J ends, which lost 4 bases and 12 bases, there was a span of 16 bases. Here the CDR3 reads CASSRDLGGTFF. CDR3 nucleotides: TGTGCCAGCAGCAGAGACCTCGGGGGGACTTTCTTT.

This clone was recorded a few times. The V call is TRBV7-2, the J call TRBJ1-2; TRBD1 matches 8 bases. The trim removed 4 bases at V and 3 bases at J, leaving 7 bases unmatched. The CDR3 consists of 15 residues. Germline loops: CDR1 SGHTA, CDR2 FQGNSA. The CDR3 nucleotides are TGTGCCAGCAGCTCCTATGCGACAGGGGACTATGGCTACACCTTC. It encodes CASSSYATGDYGYTF.

This chain links TRBV7-9 with TRBJ2-1, with TRBD1 identical over 8 bases. Unmatched junction bases numbered 12, after V lost 4 bases and J lost 7 bases. The CDR3 contains 16 residues. The germline gives CDR1 SEHNR, CDR2 FQNEAQ (reference sequence). CDR3 sequence reads: CASSSLDRAKQNEQFF. In DNA, the CDR3 is TGTGCCAGCAGCTCGCTGGACAGGGCCAAACAGAATGAGCAGTTCTTC.

The rearrangement uses TRBV6-5 and TRBJ1-3, with 7 bases that match TRBD1. With 2 bases clipped from V and 4 bases from J, the junction kept 5 bases outside the gene matches. The CDR3 has 15 amino acids. Germline V CDR1 and CDR2: MNHEY, SVGAGI. The CDR3 DNA is TGTGCCAGCAGTTACGAGGGGGCTAACGGAAACACCATATATTTT. Amino acids: CASSYEGANGNTIYF.

The chain is built from TRBV7-9 and TRBJ2-3, with 8 bases that match TRBD2. The CDR3 extends over 13 amino acids. Germline V gives CDR1 SEHNR, CDR2 FQNEAQ (reference sequence). V shed 5 bases and J 3 bases; nucleotides not matched to a gene: 1. The CDR3, as DNA: TGTGCCAGCAGCCCGGGGGGGACAGATACGCAGTATTTT. Its translation is CASSPGGTDTQYF.

The genes are TRBV5-4 and TRBJ1-1; TRBD1 matches at 8 bases. The trim removed 2 bases at V and 1 base at J, leaving 13 bases unmatched. CDR1 and CDR2 (germline): SGHNT, YYREEE (reference sequence). This CDR3 has 18 amino acids. The CDR3 loop reads CASSFRQGTRDRNTEAFF. The CDR3 DNA is TGTGCCAGCAGCTTCCGACAGGGGACTCGGGATAGGAACACTGAAGCTTTCTTT.

The chain is built from TRBV5-1 and TRBJ1-2, with 8 bases matching TRBD1. The V gene end was trimmed by 4 bases and the J gene end by 7 bases; junction bases not matched to a gene: 12. The CDR3 runs 15 residues. Germline V gene data show CDR1 as SGHRS and CDR2 as YFSETQ. CDR3 nucleotide sequence: TGCGCCAGCAGCGTTCAGGGGGCTGCGGTGGGTGGCTACACCTTC. Amino acid sequence: CASSVQGAAVGGYTF.